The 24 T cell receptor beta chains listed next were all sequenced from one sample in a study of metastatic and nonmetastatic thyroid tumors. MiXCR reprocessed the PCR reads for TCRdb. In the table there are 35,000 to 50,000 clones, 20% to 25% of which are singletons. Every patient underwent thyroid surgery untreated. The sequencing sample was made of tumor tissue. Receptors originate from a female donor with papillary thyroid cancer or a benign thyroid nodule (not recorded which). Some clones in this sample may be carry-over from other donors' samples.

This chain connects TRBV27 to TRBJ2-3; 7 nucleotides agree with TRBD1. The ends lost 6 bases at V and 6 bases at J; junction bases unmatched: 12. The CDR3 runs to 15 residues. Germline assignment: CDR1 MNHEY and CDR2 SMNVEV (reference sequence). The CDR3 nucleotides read TGTGCCAGCAGCTCCCTGAAGGGGGCCTCGGATACGCAGTATTTT. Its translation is CASSSLKGASDTQYF.

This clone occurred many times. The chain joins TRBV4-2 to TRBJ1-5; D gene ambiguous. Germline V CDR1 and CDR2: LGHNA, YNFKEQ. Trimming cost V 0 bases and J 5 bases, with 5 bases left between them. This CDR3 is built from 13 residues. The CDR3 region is CASSQDIHQPQHF. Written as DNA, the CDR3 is TGTGCCAGCAGCCAAGATATACATCAGCCCCAGCATTTT.

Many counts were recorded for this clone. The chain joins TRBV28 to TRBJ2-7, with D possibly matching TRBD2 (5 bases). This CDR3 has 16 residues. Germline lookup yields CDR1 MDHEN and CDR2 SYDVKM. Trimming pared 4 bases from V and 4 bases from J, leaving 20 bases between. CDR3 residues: CASSSTQTWTGYEQYF. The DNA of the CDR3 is TGTGCCAGCAGTTCCACCCAGACCTGGACTGGATACGAGCAGTACTTC.

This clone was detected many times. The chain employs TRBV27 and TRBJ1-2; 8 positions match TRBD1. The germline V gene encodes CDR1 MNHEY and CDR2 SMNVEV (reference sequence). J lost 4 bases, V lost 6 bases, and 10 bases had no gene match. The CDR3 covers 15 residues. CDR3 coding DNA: TGTGCCAGCAGCAGCGGACAGGGACTGAGCTATGGCTACACCTTC. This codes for CASSSGQGLSYGYTF.

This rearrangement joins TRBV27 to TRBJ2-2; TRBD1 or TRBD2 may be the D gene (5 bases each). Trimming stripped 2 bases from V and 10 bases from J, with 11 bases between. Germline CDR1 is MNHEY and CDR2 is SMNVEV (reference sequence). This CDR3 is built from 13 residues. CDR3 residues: CASSLMGVEELFF. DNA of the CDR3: TGTGCCAGCAGTTTAATGGGGGTCGAGGAGCTGTTTTTT.

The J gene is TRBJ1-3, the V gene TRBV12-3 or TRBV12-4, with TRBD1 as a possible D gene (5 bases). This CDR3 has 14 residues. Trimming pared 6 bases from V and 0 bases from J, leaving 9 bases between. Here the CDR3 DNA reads TGTGCCAGCAGGACGACAGTCTCTGGAAACACCATATATTTT. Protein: CASRTTVSGNTIYF.

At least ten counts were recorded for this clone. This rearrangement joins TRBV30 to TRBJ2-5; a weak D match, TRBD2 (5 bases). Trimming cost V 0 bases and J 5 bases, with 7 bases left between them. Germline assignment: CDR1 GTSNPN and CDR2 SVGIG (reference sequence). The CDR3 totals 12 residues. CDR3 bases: TGTGCCTGGAGTGTACTAGGGGAGACCCAGTACTTC. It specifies CAWSVLGETQYF.

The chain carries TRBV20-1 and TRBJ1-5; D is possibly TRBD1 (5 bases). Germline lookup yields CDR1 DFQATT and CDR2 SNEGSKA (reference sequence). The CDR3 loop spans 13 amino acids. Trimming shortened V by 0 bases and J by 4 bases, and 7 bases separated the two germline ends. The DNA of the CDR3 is TGCAGTGCTAGAGAGGGGGGAAATCAGCCCCAGCATTTT. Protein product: CSAREGGNQPQHF.

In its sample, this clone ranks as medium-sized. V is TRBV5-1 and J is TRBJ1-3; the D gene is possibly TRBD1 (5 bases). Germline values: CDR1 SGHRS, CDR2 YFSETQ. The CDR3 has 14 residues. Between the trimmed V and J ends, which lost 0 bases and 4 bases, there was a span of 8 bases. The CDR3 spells CASSLEGTGNTIYF. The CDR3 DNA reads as TGCGCCAGCAGCTTGGAGGGGACCGGAAACACCATATATTTT.

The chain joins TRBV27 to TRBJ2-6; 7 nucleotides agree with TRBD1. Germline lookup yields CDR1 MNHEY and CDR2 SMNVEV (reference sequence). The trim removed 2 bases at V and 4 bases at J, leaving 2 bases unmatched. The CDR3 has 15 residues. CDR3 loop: CASSLTGAGANVLTF. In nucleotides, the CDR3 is TGTGCCAGCAGTTTAACAGGGGCCGGGGCCAACGTCCTGACTTTC. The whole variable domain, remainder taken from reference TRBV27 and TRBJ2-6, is EAQVTQNPRYLITVTGKKLTVTCSQNMNHEYMSWYRQDPGLGLRQIYYSMNVEVTDKGDVPEGYKVSRKEKRNFPLILESPSPNQTSLYFCASSLTGAGANVLTFGAGSRLTVL.

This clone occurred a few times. This CDR3 is CASSPGLAGGPPTGELFF. The DNA for the CDR3 is TGTGCCAGCAGTCCCGGACTAGCGGGAGGGCCACCCACCGGGGAGCTGTTTTTT. The J gene is TRBJ2-2, the V gene TRBV6-5, with 15 nucleotides matching TRBD2. The germline V gene encodes CDR1 MNHEY and CDR2 SVGAGI. The V and J ends lost 5 bases and 4 bases, in that order; junction bases with no gene match: 8. The CDR3 contains 18 residues.

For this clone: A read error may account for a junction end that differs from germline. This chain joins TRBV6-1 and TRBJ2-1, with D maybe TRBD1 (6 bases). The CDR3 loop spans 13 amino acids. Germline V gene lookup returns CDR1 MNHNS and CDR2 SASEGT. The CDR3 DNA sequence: TGCGCCAGCAGGGGCCAGGCGGCGGGTGAGCAGTTCTTC. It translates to CASRGQAAGEQFF.

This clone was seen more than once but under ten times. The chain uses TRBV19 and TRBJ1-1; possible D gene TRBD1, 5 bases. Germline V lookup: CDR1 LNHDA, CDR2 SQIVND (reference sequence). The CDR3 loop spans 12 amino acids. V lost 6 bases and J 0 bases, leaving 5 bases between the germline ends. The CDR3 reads CASRGLNTEAFF. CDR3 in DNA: TGTGCCAGTAGGGGGCTGAACACTGAAGCTTTCTTT.

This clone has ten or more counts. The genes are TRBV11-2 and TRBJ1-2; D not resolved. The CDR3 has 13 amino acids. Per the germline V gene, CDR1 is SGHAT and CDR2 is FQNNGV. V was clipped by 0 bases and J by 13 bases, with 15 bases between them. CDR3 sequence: CASSLDYVETTTF. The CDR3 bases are TGTGCCAGCAGCTTAGATTACGTAGAGACAACCACCTTC.

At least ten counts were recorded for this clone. The CDR3 protein is CASSPTAGGDTEAFF. The CDR3 nucleotides are TGCGCCAGCAGCCCCACGGCGGGGGGGGACACTGAAGCTTTCTTT. V is TRBV5-1 and J is TRBJ1-1; D possibly corresponds to TRBD1 (5 bases). The germline V gene has CDR1 SGHRS and CDR2 YFSETQ. CDR3 length equals 15 residues. Trimming took 4 bases from V and 3 from J, leaving 16 bases between them.

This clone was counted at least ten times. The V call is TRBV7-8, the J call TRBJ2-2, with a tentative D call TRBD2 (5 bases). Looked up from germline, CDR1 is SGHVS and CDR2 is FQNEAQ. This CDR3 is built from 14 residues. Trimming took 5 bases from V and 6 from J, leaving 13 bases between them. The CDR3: CASSQAWGAGELFF. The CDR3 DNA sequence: TGTGCCAGCAGCCAAGCTTGGGGAGCCGGGGAGCTGTTTTTT.

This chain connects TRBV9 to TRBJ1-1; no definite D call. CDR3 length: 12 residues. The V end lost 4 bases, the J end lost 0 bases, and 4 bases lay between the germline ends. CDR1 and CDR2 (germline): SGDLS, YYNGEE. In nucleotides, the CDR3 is TGTGCCAGCAGCAATATGAACACTGAAGCTTTCTTT. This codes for CASSNMNTEAFF.

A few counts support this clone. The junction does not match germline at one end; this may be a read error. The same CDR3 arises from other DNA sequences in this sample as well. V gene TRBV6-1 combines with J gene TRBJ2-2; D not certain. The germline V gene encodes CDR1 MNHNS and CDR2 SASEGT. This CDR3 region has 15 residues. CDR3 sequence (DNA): TGTGCCAGCACGCCCGGTACAGTACTCACCGGTGAGCTGTTTTTT. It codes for CASTPGTVLTGELFF.

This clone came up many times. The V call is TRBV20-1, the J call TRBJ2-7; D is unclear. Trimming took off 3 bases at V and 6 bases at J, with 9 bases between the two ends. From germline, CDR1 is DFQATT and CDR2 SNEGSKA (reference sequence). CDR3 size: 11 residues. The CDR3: CSASRLSEQYF. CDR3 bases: TGCAGTGCTAGCCGTCTCAGCGAGCAGTACTTC.

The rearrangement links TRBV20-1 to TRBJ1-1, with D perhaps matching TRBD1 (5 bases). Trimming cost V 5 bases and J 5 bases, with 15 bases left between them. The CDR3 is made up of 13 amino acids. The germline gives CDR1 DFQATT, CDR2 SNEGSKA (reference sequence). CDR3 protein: CSAPPGRETEAFF. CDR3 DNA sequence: TGCAGTGCTCCCCCAGGGCGCGAGACTGAAGCTTTCTTT.

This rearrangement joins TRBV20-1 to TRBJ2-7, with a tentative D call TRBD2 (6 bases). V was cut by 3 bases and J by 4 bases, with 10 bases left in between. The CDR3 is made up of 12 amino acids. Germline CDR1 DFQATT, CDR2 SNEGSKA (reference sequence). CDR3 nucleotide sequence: TGCAGTGCTAGTAGTGGGAGGTACGAGCAGTACTTC. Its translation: CSASSGRYEQYF.

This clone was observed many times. The CDR3 region has the DNA TGCGCCAGCAGACGGTCCCCCGACAATGAGCAGTTCTTC. Amino acid sequence: CASRRSPDNEQFF. The genes are TRBV5-1 and TRBJ2-1; D not certain. CDR1 SGHRS and CDR2 YFSETQ come from the germline V gene. CDR3 length: 13 residues. V lost 5 bases, J lost 5 bases, and 11 bases lay in between.

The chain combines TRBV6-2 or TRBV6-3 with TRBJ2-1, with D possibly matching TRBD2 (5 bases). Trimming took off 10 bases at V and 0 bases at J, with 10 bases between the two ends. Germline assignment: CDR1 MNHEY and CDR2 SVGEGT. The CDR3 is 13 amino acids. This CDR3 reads CATQRSSYNEQFF. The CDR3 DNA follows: TGTGCCACCCAGCGGTCCTCCTACAATGAGCAGTTCTTC.

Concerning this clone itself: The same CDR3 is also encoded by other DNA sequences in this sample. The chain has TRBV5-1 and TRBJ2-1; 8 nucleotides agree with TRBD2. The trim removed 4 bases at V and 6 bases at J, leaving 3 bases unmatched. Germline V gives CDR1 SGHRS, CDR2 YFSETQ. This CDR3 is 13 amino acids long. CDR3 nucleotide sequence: TGCGCCAGCAGCCTCGGGACTAGCAATGAGCAGTTCTTC. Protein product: CASSLGTSNEQFF.